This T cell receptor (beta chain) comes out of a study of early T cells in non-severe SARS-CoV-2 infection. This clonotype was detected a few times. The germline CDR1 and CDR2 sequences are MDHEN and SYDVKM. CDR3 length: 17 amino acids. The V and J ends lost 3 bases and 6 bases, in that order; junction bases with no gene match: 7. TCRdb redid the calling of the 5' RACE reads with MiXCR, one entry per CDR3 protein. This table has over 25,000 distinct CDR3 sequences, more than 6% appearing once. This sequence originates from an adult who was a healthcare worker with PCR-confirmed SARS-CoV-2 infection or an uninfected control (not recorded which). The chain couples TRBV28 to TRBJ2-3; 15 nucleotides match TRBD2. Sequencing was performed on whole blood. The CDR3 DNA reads TGTGCCAGCAGTTTCCTGGGACTAGCGGGAGGAGGGGATACGCAGTATTTT. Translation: CASSFLGLAGGGDTQYF. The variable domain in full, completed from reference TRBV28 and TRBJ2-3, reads DVKVTQSSRYLVKRTGEKVFLECVQDMDHENMFWYRQDPGLGLRLIYFSYDVKMKEKGDIPEGYSVSREKKERFSLILESASTNQTSMYLCASSFLGLAGGGDTQYFGPGTRLTVL.